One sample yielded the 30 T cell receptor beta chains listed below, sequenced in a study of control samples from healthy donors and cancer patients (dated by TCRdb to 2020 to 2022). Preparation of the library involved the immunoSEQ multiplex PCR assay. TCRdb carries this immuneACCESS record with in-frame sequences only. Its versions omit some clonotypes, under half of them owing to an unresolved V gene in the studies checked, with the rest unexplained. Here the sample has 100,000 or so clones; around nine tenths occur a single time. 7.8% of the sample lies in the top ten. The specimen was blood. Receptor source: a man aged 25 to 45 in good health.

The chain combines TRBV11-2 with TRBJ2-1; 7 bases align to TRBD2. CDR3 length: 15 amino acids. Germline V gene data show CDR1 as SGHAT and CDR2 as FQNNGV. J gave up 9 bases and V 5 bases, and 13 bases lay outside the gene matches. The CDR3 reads CASSRLRVRGVEQFF. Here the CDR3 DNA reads TGTGCCAGCAGCCGACTAAGGGTTCGGGGGGTTGAGCAGTTCTTC. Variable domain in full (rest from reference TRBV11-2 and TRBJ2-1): EAGVAQSPRYKIIEKRQSVAFWCNPISGHATLYWYQQILGQGPKLLIQFQNNGVVDDSQLPKDRFSAERLKGVDSTLKIQPAKLEDSAVYLCASSRLRVRGVEQFFGPGTRLTVL.

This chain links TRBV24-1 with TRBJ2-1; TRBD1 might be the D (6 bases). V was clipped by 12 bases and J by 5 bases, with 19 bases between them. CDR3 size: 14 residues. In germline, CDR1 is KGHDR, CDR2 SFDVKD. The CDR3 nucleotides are TGTGCCGCCTACCACCCAGGACAGCACAATGAGCAGTTCTTC. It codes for CAAYHPGQHNEQFF.

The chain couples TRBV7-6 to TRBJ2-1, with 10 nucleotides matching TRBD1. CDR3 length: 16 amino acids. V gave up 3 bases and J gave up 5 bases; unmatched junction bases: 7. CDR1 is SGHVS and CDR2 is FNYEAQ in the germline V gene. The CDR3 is CASSFQSGTGDNEQFF. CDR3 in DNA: TGTGCCAGCAGCTTCCAATCCGGGACAGGGGACAATGAGCAGTTCTTC.

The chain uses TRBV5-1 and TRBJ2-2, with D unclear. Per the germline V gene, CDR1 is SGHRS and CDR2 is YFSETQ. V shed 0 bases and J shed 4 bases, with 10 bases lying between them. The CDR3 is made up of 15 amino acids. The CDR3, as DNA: TGCGCCAGCAGCTTGGTTGCTCAGTTCACCGGGGAGCTGTTTTTT. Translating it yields CASSLVAQFTGELFF.

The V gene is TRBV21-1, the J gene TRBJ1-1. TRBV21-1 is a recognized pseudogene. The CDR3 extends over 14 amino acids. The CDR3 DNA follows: TGTGCCAGCAGCCCCGGGAGAGAAAAGGATGAAGCTTTCTTT. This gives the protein CASSPGREKDEAFF.

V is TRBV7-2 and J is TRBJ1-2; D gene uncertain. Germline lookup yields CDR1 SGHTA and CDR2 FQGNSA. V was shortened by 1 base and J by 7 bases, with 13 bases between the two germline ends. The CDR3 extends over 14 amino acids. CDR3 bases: TGTGCCAGCAGCTTAGAGTGGGCGGAGGCTGGCTACACCTTC. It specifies CASSLEWAEAGYTF. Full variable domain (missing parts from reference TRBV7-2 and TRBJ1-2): GAGVSQSPSNKVTEKGKDVELRCDPISGHTALYWYRQSLGQGLEFLIYFQGNSAPDKSGLPSDRFSAERTGGSVSTLTIQRTQQEDSAVYLCASSLEWAEAGYTFGSGTRLTVV.

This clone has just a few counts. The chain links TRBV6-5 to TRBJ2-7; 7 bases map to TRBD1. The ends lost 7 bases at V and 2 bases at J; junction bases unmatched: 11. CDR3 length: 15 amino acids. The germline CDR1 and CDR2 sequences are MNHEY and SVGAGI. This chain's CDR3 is CASTPQGSSTYEQYF. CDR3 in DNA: TGTGCCAGCACCCCACAGGGGTCATCTACCTACGAGCAGTACTTC.

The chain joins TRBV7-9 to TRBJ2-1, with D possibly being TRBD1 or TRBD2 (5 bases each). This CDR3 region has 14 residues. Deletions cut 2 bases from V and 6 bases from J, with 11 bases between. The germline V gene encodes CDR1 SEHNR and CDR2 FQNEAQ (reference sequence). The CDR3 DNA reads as TGTGCCAGCAGCTTAACCCGGGACGCCAATGAGCAGTTCTTC. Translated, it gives CASSLTRDANEQFF.

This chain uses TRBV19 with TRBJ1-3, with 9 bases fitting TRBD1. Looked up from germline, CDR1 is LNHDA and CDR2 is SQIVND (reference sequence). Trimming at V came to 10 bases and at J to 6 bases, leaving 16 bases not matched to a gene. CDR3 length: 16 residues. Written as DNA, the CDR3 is TGTGCCACAGGGACAGGGAAAGTCAGTTGGGAAAACACCATATATTTT. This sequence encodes CATGTGKVSWENTIYF.

The CDR3 loop is CASSSSSGRRTDTQYF. The CDR3 nucleotides read TGCGCCAGCAGCTCGAGCAGCGGGAGACGGACAGATACGCAGTATTTT. The chain employs TRBV5-1 and TRBJ2-3; 8 positions agree with TRBD2. The CDR3 covers 16 residues. Germline V gene lookup returns CDR1 SGHRS and CDR2 YFSETQ. Trimming at V came to 3 bases and at J to 3 bases, leaving 9 bases not matched to a gene.

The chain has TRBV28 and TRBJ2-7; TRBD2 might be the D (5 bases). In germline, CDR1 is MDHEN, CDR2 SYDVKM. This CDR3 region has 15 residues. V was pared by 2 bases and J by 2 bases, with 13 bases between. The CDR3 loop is CASSLPSRGPYEQYF. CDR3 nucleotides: TGTGCCAGCAGTTTACCCTCCCGGGGTCCCTACGAGCAGTACTTC.

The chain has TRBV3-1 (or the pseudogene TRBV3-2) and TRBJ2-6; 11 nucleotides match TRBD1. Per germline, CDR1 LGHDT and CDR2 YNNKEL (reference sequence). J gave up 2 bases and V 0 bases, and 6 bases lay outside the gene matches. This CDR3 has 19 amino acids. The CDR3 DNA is TGTGCCAGCAGCCAAGACCTGGGACAGGGGGTGACTGGGGCCAACGTCCTGACTTTC. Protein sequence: CASSQDLGQGVTGANVLTF.

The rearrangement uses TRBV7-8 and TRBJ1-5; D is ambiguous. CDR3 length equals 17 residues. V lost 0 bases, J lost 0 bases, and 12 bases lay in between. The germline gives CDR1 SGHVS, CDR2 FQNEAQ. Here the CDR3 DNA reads TGTGCCAGCAGCTTAGCGTCATTCGGTTATAGCAATCAGCCCCAGCATTTT. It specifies CASSLASFGYSNQPQHF.

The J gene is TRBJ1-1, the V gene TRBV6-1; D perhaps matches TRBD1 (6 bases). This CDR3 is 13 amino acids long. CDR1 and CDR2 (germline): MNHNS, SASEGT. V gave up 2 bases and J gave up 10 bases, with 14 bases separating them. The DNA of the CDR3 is TGTGCCAGCAGTGAAAGGGGGAGGGGGGGAGCTTTCTTT. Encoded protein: CASSERGRGGAFF.

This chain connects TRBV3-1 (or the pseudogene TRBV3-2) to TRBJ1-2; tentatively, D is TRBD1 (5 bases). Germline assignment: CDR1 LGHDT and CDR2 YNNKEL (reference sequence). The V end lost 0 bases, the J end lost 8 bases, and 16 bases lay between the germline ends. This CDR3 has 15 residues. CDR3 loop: CASSQDEGFFKGYTF. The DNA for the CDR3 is TGTGCCAGCAGCCAAGATGAGGGGTTCTTTAAAGGCTACACCTTC.

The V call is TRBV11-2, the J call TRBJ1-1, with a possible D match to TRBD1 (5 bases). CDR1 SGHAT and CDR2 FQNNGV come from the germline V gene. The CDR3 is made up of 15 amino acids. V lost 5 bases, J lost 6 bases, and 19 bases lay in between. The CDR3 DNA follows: TGTGCCAGCAGCCGGGTTGGGGGTCAGGGCGCTGAAGCTTTCTTT. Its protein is CASSRVGGQGAEAFF.

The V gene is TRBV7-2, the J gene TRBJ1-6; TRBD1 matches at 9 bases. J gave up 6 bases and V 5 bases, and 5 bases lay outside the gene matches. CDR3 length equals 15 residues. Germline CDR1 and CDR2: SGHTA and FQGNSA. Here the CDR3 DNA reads TGTGCCAGCAGCCCCGGACAGGGGACTAATTCACCCCTCCACTTT. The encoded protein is CASSPGQGTNSPLHF.

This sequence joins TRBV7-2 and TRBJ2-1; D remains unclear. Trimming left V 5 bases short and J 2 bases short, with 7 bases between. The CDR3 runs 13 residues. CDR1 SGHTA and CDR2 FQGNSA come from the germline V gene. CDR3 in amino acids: CASSPSPYNEQFF. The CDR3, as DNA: TGTGCCAGCAGCCCTTCCCCCTACAATGAGCAGTTCTTC.

CDR3 in DNA: TGCGCCAGCAGCTCGACAGGGGAGGGCACTGAAGCTTTCTTT. Translating gives CASSSTGEGTEAFF. The chain carries TRBV5-1 and TRBJ1-1, with 8 bases aligning to TRBD1. The CDR3 sequence is 14 residues long. Per the germline V gene, CDR1 is SGHRS and CDR2 is YFSETQ. V was pared by 3 bases and J by 4 bases, with 5 bases of the junction left unmatched.

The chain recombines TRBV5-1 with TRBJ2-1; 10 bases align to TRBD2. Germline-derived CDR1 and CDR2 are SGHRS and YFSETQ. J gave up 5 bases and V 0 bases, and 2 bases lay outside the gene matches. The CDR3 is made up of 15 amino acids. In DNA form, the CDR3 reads TGCGCCAGCAGCTTGGTACTAGCGGGAAACAATGAGCAGTTCTTC. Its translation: CASSLVLAGNNEQFF.

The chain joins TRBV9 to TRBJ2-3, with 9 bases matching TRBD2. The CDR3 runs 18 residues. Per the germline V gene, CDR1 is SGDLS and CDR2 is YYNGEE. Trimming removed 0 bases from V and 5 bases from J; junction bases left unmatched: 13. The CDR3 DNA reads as TGTGCCAGCAGCGTAGCTACTTCTAGCGGGGCTGCATTAGATACGCAGTATTTT. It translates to CASSVATSSGAALDTQYF. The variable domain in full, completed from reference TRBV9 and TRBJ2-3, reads DSGVTQTPKHLITATGQRVTLRCSPRSGDLSVYWYQQSLDQGLQFLIQYYNGEERAKGNILERFSAQQFPDLHSELNLSSLELGDSALYFCASSVATSSGAALDTQYFGPGTRLTVL.

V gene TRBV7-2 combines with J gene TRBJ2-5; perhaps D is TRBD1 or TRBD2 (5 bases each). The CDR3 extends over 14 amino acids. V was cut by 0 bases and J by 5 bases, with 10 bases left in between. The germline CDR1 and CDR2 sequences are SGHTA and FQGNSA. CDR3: CASSLAGRWETQYF. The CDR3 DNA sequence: TGTGCCAGCAGCTTAGCGGGACGATGGGAGACCCAGTACTTC.

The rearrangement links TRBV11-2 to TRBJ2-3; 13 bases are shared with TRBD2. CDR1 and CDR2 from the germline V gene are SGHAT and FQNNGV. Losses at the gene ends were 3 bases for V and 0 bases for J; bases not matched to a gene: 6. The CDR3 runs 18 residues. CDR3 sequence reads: CASSFGLAGAFSTDTQYF. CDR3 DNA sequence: TGTGCCAGCAGCTTTGGACTAGCGGGAGCCTTTAGCACAGATACGCAGTATTTT. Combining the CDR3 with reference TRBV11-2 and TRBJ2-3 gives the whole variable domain EAGVAQSPRYKIIEKRQSVAFWCNPISGHATLYWYQQILGQGPKLLIQFQNNGVVDDSQLPKDRFSAERLKGVDSTLKIQPAKLEDSAVYLCASSFGLAGAFSTDTQYFGPGTRLTVL.

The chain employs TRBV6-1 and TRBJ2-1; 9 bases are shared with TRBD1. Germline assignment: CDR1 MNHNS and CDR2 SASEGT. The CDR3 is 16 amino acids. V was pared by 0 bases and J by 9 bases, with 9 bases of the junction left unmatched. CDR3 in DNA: TGTGCCAGCAGTGAAGCGGGGACAGGGCCCCTGGGTGAGCAGTTCTTC. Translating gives CASSEAGTGPLGEQFF.

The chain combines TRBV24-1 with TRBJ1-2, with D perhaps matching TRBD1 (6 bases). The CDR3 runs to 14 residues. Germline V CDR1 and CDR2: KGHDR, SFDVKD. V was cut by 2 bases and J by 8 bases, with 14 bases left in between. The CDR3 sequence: CATSDSRTVAGYTF. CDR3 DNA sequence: TGTGCCACCAGTGATTCAAGGACAGTGGCCGGCTACACCTTC.

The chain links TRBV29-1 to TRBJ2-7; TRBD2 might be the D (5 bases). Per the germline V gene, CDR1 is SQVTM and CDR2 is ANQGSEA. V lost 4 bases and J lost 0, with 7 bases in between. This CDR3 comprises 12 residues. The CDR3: CSVGLTSYEQYF. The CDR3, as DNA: TGCAGCGTTGGACTAACCTCCTACGAGCAGTACTTC.

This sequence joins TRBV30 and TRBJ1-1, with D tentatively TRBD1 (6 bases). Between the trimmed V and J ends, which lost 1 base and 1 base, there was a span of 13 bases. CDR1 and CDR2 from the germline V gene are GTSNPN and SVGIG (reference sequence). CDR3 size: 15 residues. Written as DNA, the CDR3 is TGTGCCTGGAGTGGCCAGGGGTTGTCGAACACTGAAGCTTTCTTT. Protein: CAWSGQGLSNTEAFF.

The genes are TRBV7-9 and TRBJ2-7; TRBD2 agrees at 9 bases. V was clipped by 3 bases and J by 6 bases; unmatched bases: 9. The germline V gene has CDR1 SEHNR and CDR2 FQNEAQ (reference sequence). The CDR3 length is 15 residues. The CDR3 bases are TGTGCCAGCAGCTTTTCTAGCGGGAACCTAGGCGAGCAGTACTTC. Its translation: CASSFSSGNLGEQYF.

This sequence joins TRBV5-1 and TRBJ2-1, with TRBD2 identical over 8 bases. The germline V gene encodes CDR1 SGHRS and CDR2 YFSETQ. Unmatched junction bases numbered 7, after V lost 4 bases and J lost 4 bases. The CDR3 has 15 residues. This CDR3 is CASSNDGGAYNEQFF. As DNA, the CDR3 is TGCGCCAGCAGCAATGACGGGGGGGCGTACAATGAGCAGTTCTTC.

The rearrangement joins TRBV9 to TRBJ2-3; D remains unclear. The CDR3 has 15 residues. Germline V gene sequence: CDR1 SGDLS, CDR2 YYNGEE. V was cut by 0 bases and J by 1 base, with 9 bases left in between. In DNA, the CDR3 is TGTGCCAGCAGCGTAGACCGGCCTGGCACAGATACGCAGTATTTT. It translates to CASSVDRPGTDTQYF.